Below, one T cell receptor (beta chain) is given with its context. The target antigen is unknown. With eight separate reactions per sample, the authors made cDNA. TCRdb reprocessed the 5' RACE reads, keeping one entry per CDR3 protein, no DNA. This sample carries fewer than 400,000 distinct CDR3 sequences, with 5.6% going to the ten biggest clones. This entry comes from a study of monozygotic twins with inflammatory bowel disease. Study-level results: Patient-to-patient differences in immunosuppressive treatment may have added variability to the repertoires. Those with IBD had lower TCRbeta diversity (inverse Simpson) than their healthy co-twins did.

This CDR3 has 15 amino acids. Per germline, CDR1 SQVTM and CDR2 ANQGSEA. The specimen was blood. The source is a human donor with ulcerative colitis or Crohn's disease, or a healthy co-twin of an affected twin (not recorded which). This chain connects TRBV29-1 to TRBJ2-7; TCRdb's D call, TRBD1, is unchecked because there is no DNA. CDR3 protein: CSVEDEQGSTYEQYF.